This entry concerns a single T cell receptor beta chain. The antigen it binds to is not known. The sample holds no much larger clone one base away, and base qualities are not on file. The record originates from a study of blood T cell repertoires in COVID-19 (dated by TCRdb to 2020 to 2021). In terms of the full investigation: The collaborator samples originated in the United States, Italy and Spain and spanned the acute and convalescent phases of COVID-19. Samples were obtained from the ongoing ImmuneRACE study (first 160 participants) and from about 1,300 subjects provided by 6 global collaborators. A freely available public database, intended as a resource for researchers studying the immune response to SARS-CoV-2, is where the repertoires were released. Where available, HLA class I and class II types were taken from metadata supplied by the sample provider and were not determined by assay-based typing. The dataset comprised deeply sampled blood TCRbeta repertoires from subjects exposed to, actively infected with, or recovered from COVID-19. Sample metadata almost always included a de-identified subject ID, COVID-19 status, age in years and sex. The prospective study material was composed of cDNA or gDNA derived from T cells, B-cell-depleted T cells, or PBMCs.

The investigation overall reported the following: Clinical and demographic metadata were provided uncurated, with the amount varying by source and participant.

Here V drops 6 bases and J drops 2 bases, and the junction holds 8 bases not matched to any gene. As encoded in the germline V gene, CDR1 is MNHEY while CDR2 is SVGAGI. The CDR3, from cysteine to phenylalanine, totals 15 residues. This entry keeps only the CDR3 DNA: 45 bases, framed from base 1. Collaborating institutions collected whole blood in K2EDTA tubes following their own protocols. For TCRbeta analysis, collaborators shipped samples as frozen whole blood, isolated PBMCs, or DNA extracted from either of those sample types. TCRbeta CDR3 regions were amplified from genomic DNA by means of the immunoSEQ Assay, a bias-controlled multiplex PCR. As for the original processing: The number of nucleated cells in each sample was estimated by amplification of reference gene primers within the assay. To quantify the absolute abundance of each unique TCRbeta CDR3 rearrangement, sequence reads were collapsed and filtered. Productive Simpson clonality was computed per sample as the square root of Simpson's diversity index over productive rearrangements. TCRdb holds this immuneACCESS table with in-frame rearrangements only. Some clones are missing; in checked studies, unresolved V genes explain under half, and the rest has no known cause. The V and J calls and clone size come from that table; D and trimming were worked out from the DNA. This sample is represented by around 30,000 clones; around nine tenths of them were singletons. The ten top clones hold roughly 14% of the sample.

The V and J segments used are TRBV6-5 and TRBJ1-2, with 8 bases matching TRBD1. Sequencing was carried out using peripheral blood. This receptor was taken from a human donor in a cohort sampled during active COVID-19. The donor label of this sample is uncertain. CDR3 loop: CASRRGQGMNYGYTF. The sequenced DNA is TGTGCCAGCAGGAGAGGACAGGGAATGAACTATGGCTACACCTTC.